The entry below describes one TCR beta chain. Its target is not known. This sample was included in a study of OX40 agonist ivuxolimab in advanced cancers. In the study overall: The study reported partial responses in three patients: one hepatocellular carcinoma, two cutaneous melanoma. Overall study findings and caveats: Low normalized T-cell clonal expansion was also seen in some nonresponders. Both CD4+ and CD8+ T cell populations in blood had undergone clonal expansion by week 6 at 0.1 to 3.0 mg/kg.

Germline CDR1 is SGHTA and CDR2 is FQGNSA. The CDR3 totals 16 residues. V dropped 5 bases and J dropped 0 bases, with 15 bases sitting between them. Generated by immunoSEQ multiplex PCR, the TCRdb table keeps only in-frame clones and is missing some. The repertoire holds some 90,000 clones, with about 93% as singletons. The sample here was CD4+ or CD8+ T cells sorted from blood, taken in a trial of the OX40 agonist ivuxolimab. The sequence was collected from an adult with an advanced solid tumor such as melanoma, head and neck, liver or kidney cancer. This chain links TRBV7-2 with TRBJ2-3, with D possibly matching TRBD2 (7 bases). The CDR3 bases are TGTGCCAGCAGCCTGCTCCGGGGGGCCAGCACAGATACGCAGTATTTT. Translating gives CASSLLRGASTDTQYF.